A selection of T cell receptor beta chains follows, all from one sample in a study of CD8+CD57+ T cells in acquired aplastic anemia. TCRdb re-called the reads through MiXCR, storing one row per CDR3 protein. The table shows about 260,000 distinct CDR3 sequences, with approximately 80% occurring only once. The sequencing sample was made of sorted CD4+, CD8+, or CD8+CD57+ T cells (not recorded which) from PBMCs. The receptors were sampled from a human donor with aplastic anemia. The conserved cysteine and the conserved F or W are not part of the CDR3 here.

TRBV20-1,SASTWGRKADTQY
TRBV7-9,ASRNEERTMATPYT
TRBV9,ASSQGGGRPQDEQF
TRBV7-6,ASSLALTGNTES
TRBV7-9,ASSLAGDYGANVQY
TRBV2,ASGDGRTDKQY
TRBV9,ASSPDSNTEAL
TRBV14,ASSHDGRTYEQF
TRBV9,ASRRGSTQY
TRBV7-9,ASSWAGGSTDTQ
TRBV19,ASSTPSRELF
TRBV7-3,ASRDAGTDTNY
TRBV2,ASSEAGRVYEQY
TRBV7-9,ASGDAGADTPH
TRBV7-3,ASSVAGSIQS
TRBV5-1,ASSLGGAEGYT